These 25 T cell receptor beta chains originate from one sample sequenced in a study of T cell repertoires in cytomegalovirus infection. TCRdb re-analysed the reads in MiXCR, keeping a single row per CDR3 protein. The sample lists roughly 49,000 distinct CDR3 sequences; 20% to 25% were seen once. These receptors lack a known antigen. Sample: CD8+ T cells from cultured PBMCs, taken from culture after CMV antigen stimulation. Receptors originate from a human donor in good health (CMV status not recorded). Some clones in this sample may be carry-over from other donors' samples.

This clonotype showed up just a few times. This chain joins TRBV7-2 and TRBJ2-1; 12 bases fit TRBD2. This CDR3 spans 16 amino acids. Trimming cost V 0 bases and J 8 bases; bases outside gene matches: 5. CDR1 is SGHTA and CDR2 is FQGNSA in the germline V gene. CDR3 loop: CASSLALPSGRDEQFF. As DNA, the CDR3 is TGTGCCAGCAGCTTAGCGTTGCCTAGCGGGAGGGATGAGCAGTTCTTC.

V and J are TRBV9 and TRBJ2-3, with D maybe TRBD2 (5 bases). This CDR3 spans 14 amino acids. CDR1 SGDLS and CDR2 YYNGEE come from the germline V gene. Trimming shortened V by 4 bases and J by 2 bases, and 11 bases separated the two germline ends. The CDR3 DNA follows: TGTGCCAGCAGCTTGACTAAAAACACAGATACGCAGTATTTT. Translation gives CASSLTKNTDTQYF.

This rearrangement joins TRBV12-3 or TRBV12-4 to TRBJ1-2, with 8 positions matching TRBD1. After removal of 6 bases from V and 4 bases from J, the junction contained 10 bases not matched to a gene. The CDR3 is 15 residues long. CDR3 amino acids: CASSQTGGEAYGYTF. The CDR3 DNA follows: TGTGCCAGCAGCCAAACAGGGGGGGAGGCCTATGGCTACACCTTC.

The V gene is TRBV7-2, the J gene TRBJ2-2; 7 bases match TRBD1. V was clipped by 1 base and J by 4 bases; unmatched bases: 3. This CDR3 is 15 amino acids long. The germline CDR1 and CDR2 sequences are SGHTA and FQGNSA. The CDR3 coding sequence is TGTGCCAGCAGCTTAGGGAGGACAGGCACCGGGGAGCTGTTTTTT. Encoded protein: CASSLGRTGTGELFF.

This chain uses TRBV14 with TRBJ2-7; D gene uncertain. This CDR3 has 13 amino acids. V lost 3 bases, J lost 2 bases, and 8 bases lay in between. The germline V gene encodes CDR1 SGHDN and CDR2 FVKESK. CDR3 DNA sequence: TGTGCCAGCAGCCACAGGCCCACCTACGAGCAGTACTTC. Translating it yields CASSHRPTYEQYF.

This clonotype was seen a handful of times. This chain links TRBV7-9 with TRBJ2-5; D might be TRBD2 (5 bases). Trimming shortened V by 5 bases and J by 1 base, and 11 bases separated the two germline ends. There are 14 residues in the CDR3. The germline gives CDR1 SEHNR, CDR2 FQNEAQ (reference sequence). The CDR3 bases are TGTGCCAGCAGCCCCGGGGTCCTCCAAGAGACCCAGTACTTC. This translates into CASSPGVLQETQYF.

This chain uses TRBV6-6 with TRBJ2-5; 11 nucleotides line up with TRBD2. After removal of 5 bases from V and 5 bases from J, the junction contained 10 bases not matched to a gene. This CDR3 region has 16 residues. CDR1 MNHNY and CDR2 SVGAGI come from the germline V gene (reference sequence). DNA for the CDR3: TGTGCCAGCAGTGGTCTAGCGGGGGGCGGGTATGAGACCCAGTACTTC. Protein product: CASSGLAGGGYETQYF.

This rearrangement joins TRBV29-1 to TRBJ2-5; 13 bases align to TRBD2. After removal of 7 bases from V and 0 bases from J, the junction contained 17 bases not matched to a gene. The CDR3 is made up of 19 amino acids. CDR1 is SQVTM and CDR2 is ANQGSEA in the germline V gene. The CDR3 protein is CSGVTSGRPETRYQETQYF. CDR3 DNA: TGCAGCGGTGTGACTAGCGGGAGGCCAGAGACGCGTTACCAAGAGACCCAGTACTTC.

In its sample, this clonotype was seen a few times. This rearrangement joins TRBV20-1 to TRBJ1-1; the match to TRBD1 covers 9 bases. This CDR3 is built from 13 residues. Germline V CDR1 and CDR2: DFQATT, SNEGSKA (reference sequence). V was pared by 6 bases and J by 4 bases, with 6 bases of the junction left unmatched. This CDR3 is CSAWDRVGTEAFF. The CDR3 DNA reads as TGCAGTGCATGGGACAGGGTTGGCACTGAAGCTTTCTTT.

V and J are TRBV6-1 and TRBJ1-2; D call uncertain. CDR1 MNHNS and CDR2 SASEGT come from the germline V gene. CDR3 length equals 14 residues. V gave up 3 bases and J gave up 2 bases, with 10 bases separating them. The CDR3, as DNA: TGTGCCAGCAGTGACTGGGGTGCCAACTATGGCTACACCTTC. As protein: CASSDWGANYGYTF.

There are a few counts of this clonotype. The chain recombines TRBV19 with TRBJ1-1; D is unclear. CDR1 LNHDA and CDR2 SQIVND come from the germline V gene (reference sequence). The CDR3 loop spans 14 amino acids. V gave up 1 base and J gave up 1 base, with 7 bases separating them. Here the CDR3 DNA reads TGTGCCAGTAGTATAGGTTCGCAGAACACTGAAGCTTTCTTT. Its translation is CASSIGSQNTEAFF.

This clonotype turned up a few times. The V call is TRBV7-9, the J call TRBJ2-3, with D unresolved. Germline V lookup: CDR1 SEHNR, CDR2 FQNEAQ (reference sequence). The CDR3 contains 14 residues. Trimming took 3 bases from V and 4 from J, leaving 11 bases between them. Here the CDR3 reads CASSFKSTSDTQYF. DNA for the CDR3: TGTGCCAGCAGCTTTAAAAGTACGTCAGATACGCAGTATTTT.

This clonotype was recorded a few times. V is TRBV6-2 or TRBV6-3 and J is TRBJ2-1; TRBD1 agrees at 9 bases. The germline V gene encodes CDR1 MNHEY and CDR2 SVGEGT. The CDR3 totals 14 residues. J gave up 8 bases and V 6 bases, and 8 bases lay outside the gene matches. Here the CDR3 DNA reads TGTGCCAGCAGATCGAACAGGGGGCTGGATGAGCAGTTCTTC. This sequence encodes CASRSNRGLDEQFF.

J is TRBJ1-2 and V is TRBV25-1; no definite D call. Trimming stripped 1 base from V and 0 bases from J, with 6 bases between. Germline V CDR1 and CDR2: MGHDK, SYGVNS. There are 14 residues in the CDR3. DNA of the CDR3: TGTGCCAGCAGTGAATCGGTTGCTAACTATGGCTACACCTTC. Its protein product is CASSESVANYGYTF.

This rearrangement joins TRBV6-2 or TRBV6-3 to TRBJ2-5; 8 positions agree with TRBD2. The V gene end was trimmed by 6 bases and the J gene end by 1 base; junction bases not matched to a gene: 10. Germline CDR1 and CDR2: MNHEY and SVGEGT. The CDR3 spans 16 residues. The CDR3 region is CASSHGLAVSQETQYF. In DNA, the CDR3 is TGTGCCAGCAGCCACGGACTAGCAGTTTCCCAAGAGACCCAGTACTTC.

A few counts support this clonotype. The V and J genes are TRBV7-2 and TRBJ1-1, with a tentative D call TRBD1 (6 bases). Deletions cut 5 bases from V and 0 bases from J, with 13 bases between. Germline CDR1 reads SGHTA; CDR2 reads FQGNSA. This CDR3 is 15 amino acids long. The CDR3 here is CASSPPDRMNTEAFF. The CDR3 coding sequence is TGTGCCAGCAGCCCTCCGGACAGAATGAACACTGAAGCTTTCTTT.

This clonotype was detected many times. The chain joins TRBV20-1 to TRBJ1-5; D is possibly TRBD1 (5 bases). This CDR3 has 13 residues. CDR1 and CDR2 from the germline V gene are DFQATT and SNEGSKA (reference sequence). Trimming cost V 2 bases and J 4 bases, with 9 bases left between them. The CDR3 here is CSARKGINQPQHF. CDR3 coding DNA: TGCAGTGCTAGAAAGGGGATTAATCAGCCCCAGCATTTT.

The chain employs TRBV9 and TRBJ1-4; no definite D call. Germline CDR1 and CDR2: SGDLS and YYNGEE. The length of the CDR3 is 15 residues. Trimming pared 0 bases from V and 3 bases from J, leaving 9 bases between. This CDR3 reads CASSVGGTSNEKLFF. Here the CDR3 DNA reads TGTGCCAGCAGCGTAGGAGGCACCTCTAATGAAAAACTGTTTTTT.

The chain couples TRBV28 to TRBJ1-5; D is ambiguous. Trimming stripped 5 bases from V and 5 bases from J, with 19 bases between. Germline values: CDR1 MDHEN, CDR2 SYDVKM. The CDR3 totals 16 residues. This chain's CDR3 is CASSPILRNLYQPQHF. CDR3 coding DNA: TGTGCCAGCAGTCCCATACTCAGGAATCTTTATCAGCCCCAGCATTTT.

V and J are TRBV12-3 or TRBV12-4 and TRBJ1-2, with D perhaps TRBD1 (6 bases). Trimming stripped 3 bases from V and 5 bases from J, with 10 bases between. The CDR3 totals 13 residues. CDR3: CASSFGTHYGYTF. The CDR3 DNA reads as TGTGCCAGCAGTTTCGGGACACATTATGGCTACACCTTC.

V is TRBV7-2 and J is TRBJ2-7; D is unresolved. CDR3 length equals 15 residues. CDR1 SGHTA and CDR2 FQGNSA come from the germline V gene. Between the trimmed V and J ends, which lost 1 base and 4 bases, there was a span of 14 bases. The CDR3 sequence: CASSLDAGPAYEQYF. DNA of the CDR3: TGTGCCAGCAGCTTAGATGCAGGACCGGCTTACGAGCAGTACTTC.

This chain links TRBV15 with TRBJ2-3; D might be TRBD2 (5 bases). The CDR3 consists of 14 residues. CDR1 and CDR2 from the germline V gene are LNHNV and YYDKDF (reference sequence). Trimming removed 3 bases at V and 2 bases at J, with 9 bases between. CDR3 coding DNA: TGTGCCACCAGCAGTGAGGGATTCACAGATACGCAGTATTTT. Its translation is CATSSEGFTDTQYF.

This clonotype came up a few times. The chain has TRBV7-2 and TRBJ1-2; no firm D call. CDR1 is SGHTA and CDR2 is FQGNSA in the germline V gene. Between the trimmed V and J ends, which lost 5 bases and 5 bases, there was a span of 18 bases. The CDR3 runs to 15 residues. In DNA, the CDR3 is TGTGCCAGCAGCCCTCAGCCCAGATCCCCTTATGGCTACACCTTC. As protein: CASSPQPRSPYGYTF. The full variable domain, rest sourced from reference TRBV7-2 and TRBJ1-2, is GAGVSQSPSNKVTEKGKDVELRCDPISGHTALYWYRQSLGQGLEFLIYFQGNSAPDKSGLPSDRFSAERTGGSVSTLTIQRTQQEDSAVYLCASSPQPRSPYGYTFGSGTRLTVV.

This clonotype was counted a few times. The chain is built from TRBV2 and TRBJ1-1; D remains unclear. The CDR3 covers 14 residues. The ends were cut back, 3 bases at V and 1 base at J, with 9 bases in the middle. Germline CDR1 reads SNHLY; CDR2 reads FYNNEI. The CDR3 DNA sequence: TGTGCCAGCAGTGATTGGCGGAAGAACACTGAAGCTTTCTTT. The encoded protein is CASSDWRKNTEAFF. The full variable domain, in which reference TRBV2 and TRBJ1-1 provide the parts outside the CDR3, is EPEVTQTPSHQVTQMGQEVILRCVPISNHLYFYWYRQILGQKVEFLVSFYNNEISEKSEIFDDQFSVERPDGSNFTLKIRSTKLEDSAMYFCASSDWRKNTEAFFGQGTRLTVV.

The chain recombines TRBV7-6 with TRBJ2-3; D unclear. Germline lookup yields CDR1 SGHVS and CDR2 FNYEAQ. This CDR3 is 13 amino acids long. The V gene lost 2 bases and the J gene lost 5 bases, with 8 bases spanning the gap. CDR3 DNA: TGTGCCAGCAGCTTACGTAAGCGAGATACGCAGTATTTT. Protein: CASSLRKRDTQYF.